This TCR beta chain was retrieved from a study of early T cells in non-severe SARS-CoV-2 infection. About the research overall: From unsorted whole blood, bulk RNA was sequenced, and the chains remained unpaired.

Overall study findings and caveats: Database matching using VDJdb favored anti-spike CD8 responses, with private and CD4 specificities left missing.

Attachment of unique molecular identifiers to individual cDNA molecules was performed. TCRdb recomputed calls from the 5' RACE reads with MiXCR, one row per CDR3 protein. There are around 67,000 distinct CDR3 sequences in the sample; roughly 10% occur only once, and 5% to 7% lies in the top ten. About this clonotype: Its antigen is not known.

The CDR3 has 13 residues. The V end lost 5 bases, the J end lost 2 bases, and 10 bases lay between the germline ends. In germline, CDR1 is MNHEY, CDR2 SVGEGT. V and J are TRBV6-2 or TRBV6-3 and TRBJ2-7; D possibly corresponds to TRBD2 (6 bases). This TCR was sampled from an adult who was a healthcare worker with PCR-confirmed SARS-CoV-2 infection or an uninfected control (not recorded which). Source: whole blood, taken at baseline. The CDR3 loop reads CASSDRGTYEQYF. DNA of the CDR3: TGTGCCAGCAGTGACCGGGGGACCTACGAGCAGTACTTC.